A selection of T cell receptor beta chains follows, all from one sample in a study of cytomegalovirus exposure and HLA in healthy donors. Only in-frame clones appear in the TCRdb table, and some are missing; sequencing was by immunoSEQ multiplex PCR. This repertoire shows fewer than 200,000 clones, around 90% found once; its top ten account for more than 1%. The sequenced sample consisted of PBMCs. These receptors came from a boy younger than 10 in good health and CMV-seronegative. Both conserved end residues are part of each CDR3. The D gene is left open where the match is weak. Expanded clones get a size class; other rows say once, few or many, or leave the size out.

NA | TRBJ2-7 | 14 | TRBV30 | TRBD2 | TGTGCCTGGAGTGTAACTAGCGGGAGCCGCGAGCAGTACTTC | CAWSVTSGSREQYF
NA | TRBJ2-7 | 13 | TRBV6-1 | NA | TGTGCCAGCAGTGCCACGGACTATCGCGAGCAGTACTTC | CASSATDYREQYF
NA | TRBJ2-3 | 14 | TRBV6-5 | NA | TGTGCCAGCAGTTACTCCGGAGACGGGGATACGCAGTATTTT | CASSYSGDGDTQYF
few | TRBJ1-1 | 17 | TRBV18 | NA | TGTGCCAGCTCCAAGGCCGGGGGGCAGGCGATGAACACTGAAGCTTTCTTT | CASSKAGGQAMNTEAFF
NA | TRBJ2-2 | 15 | TRBV5-1 | NA | TGCGCCAGCGGCCCAGGGTCAGGTGCCGCCGGGGAGCTGTTTTTT | CASGPGSGAAGELFF
NA | TRBJ1-2 | 15 | TRBV2 | TRBD1 | TGTGCCAGCAGTGCCCCAGGCGGGACAGAATATGGCTACACCTTC | CASSAPGGTEYGYTF
NA | TRBJ2-3 | 12 | TRBV2 | NA | TGTGCCAGCAGTGTCGACTTAGATACGCAGTATTTT | CASSVDLDTQYF
NA | TRBJ2-5 | 16 | TRBV7-9 | TRBD2 | TGTGCCAGCAGCTTTTCGGGACTAGCGGGGGGAGAGACCCAGTACTTC | CASSFSGLAGGETQYF
NA | TRBJ1-5 | 16 | TRBV6-1 | TRBD1 | TGTGCCAGCAGTGGGGGGACAGTTCGTAGCAATCAGCCCCAGCATTTT | CASSGGTVRSNQPQHF
NA | TRBJ2-5 | 16 | TRBV19 | NA | TGTGCCAGTAGTATAACTGGCGGGGGCCACCAAGAGACCCAGTACTTC | CASSITGGGHQETQYF